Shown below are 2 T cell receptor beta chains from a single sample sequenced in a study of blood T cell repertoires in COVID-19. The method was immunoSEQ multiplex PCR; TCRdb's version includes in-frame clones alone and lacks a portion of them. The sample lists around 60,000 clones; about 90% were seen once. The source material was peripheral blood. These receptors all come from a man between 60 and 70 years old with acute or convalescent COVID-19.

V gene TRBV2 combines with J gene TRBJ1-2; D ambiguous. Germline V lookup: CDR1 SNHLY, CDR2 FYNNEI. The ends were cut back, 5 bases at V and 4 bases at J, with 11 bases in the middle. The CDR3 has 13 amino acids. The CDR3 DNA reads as TGTGCCAGCAGTCGTGACTCATCCTATGGCTACACCTTC. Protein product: CASSRDSSYGYTF. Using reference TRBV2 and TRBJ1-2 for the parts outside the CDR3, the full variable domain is EPEVTQTPSHQVTQMGQEVILRCVPISNHLYFYWYRQILGQKVEFLVSFYNNEISEKSEIFDDQFSVERPDGSNFTLKIRSTKLEDSAMYFCASSRDSSYGYTFGSGTRLTVV.

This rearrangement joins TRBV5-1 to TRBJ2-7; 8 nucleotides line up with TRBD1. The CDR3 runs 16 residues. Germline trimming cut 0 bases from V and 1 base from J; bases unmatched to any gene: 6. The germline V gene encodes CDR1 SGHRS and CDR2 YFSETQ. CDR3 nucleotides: TGCGCCAGCAGCTTGGCAGGGACAGGAGTTTCCTACGAGCAGTACTTC. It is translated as CASSLAGTGVSYEQYF.